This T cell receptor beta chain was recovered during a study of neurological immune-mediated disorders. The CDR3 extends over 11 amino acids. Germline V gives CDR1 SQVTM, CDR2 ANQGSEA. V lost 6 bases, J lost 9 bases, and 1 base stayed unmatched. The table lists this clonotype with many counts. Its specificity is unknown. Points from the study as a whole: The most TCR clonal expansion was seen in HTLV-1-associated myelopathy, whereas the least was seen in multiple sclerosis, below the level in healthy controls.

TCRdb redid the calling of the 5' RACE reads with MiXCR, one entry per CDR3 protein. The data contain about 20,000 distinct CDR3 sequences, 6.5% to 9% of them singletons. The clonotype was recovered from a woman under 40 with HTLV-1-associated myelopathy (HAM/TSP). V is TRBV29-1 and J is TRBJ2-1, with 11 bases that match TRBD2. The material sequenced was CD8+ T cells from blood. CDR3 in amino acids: CSVGLAGEQFF. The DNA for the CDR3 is TGCAGCGTAGGACTAGCGGGTGAGCAGTTCTTC.